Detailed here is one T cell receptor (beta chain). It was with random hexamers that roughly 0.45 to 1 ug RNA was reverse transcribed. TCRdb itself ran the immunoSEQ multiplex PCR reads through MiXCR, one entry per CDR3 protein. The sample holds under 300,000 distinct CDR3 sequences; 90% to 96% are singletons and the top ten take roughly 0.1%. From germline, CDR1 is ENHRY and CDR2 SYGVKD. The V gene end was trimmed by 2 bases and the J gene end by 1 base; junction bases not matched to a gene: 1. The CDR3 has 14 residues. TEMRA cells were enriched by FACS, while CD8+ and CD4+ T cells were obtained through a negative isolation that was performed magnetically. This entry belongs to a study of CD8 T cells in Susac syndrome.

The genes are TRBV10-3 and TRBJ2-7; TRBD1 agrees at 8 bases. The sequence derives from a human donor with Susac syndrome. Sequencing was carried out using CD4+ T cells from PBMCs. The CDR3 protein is CAISEGQGSYEQYF. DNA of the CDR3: TGTGCCATCAGTGAGGGACAGGGATCCTACGAGCAGTACTTC.